Listed below are T cell receptor beta chains from one sample, sequenced in a study of beta chain features in type 1 diabetes. Assay used: immunoSEQ multiplex PCR; TCRdb lists only in-frame clones, some missing. In the table there are roughly 170,000 clones, about 13% of which are singletons. Sequencing used central memory CD4+ T cells from blood. The source of these receptors is a woman aged 18 to 35 in good health. CDR3s include the opening cysteine and the closing phenylalanine or tryptophan. The size of a clone is reported for some rows only, either as once, few or many, or as a class for expanded clones.

cdr3_length clone_size v_call cdr3_aa
13 . TRBV9 CASSAGVNTEAFF
13 . TRBV5-1 CASRTGVYNEQFF
15 few TRBV10-3 CASSESTGGSYGYTF
17 few TRBV4-2 CASSLGMGLAPDNEQFF
12 . TRBV29-1 CSVDGQGHEQYF
16 few TRBV9 CASSVGFTSGNFEQFF
14 . TRBV2 CASSVAGGQETQYF
13 . TRBV28 CASSRRAGYEQYF
14 many TRBV7-2 CASSFDREVYGYTF
18 . TRBV19 CASSISGRYLKNGNEQFF
15 . TRBV7-3 CASSSSGKAYNEQFF
16 . TRBV9 CASSAVQRRGGGTQYF
13 . TRBV30 CAWSVPGDYGYTF
13 . TRBV29-1 CSVDGRYADTQYF
15 few TRBV28 CASSSATGAYNEQFF
16 few TRBV7-2 CASSPSLSGGNYGYTF
15 . TRBV28 CASSFGTGGEETQYF
16 few TRBV5-1 CASSSVGTSSGNEQFF
13 few TRBV7-3 CASSLGTSGEQFF
15 . TRBV4-2 CASSQGQGNTDTQYF
15 . TRBV11-2 CASSLGLAGTYEQYF
15 . TRBV6-6 CASSYRLAGAETQYF
15 few TRBV2 CASRGGVGGGQPQHF
14 few TRBV5-1 CASSLASGLNEQFF
12 . TRBV5-6 CASSAYSDTQYF
18 . TRBV18 CASSPHPGQAYSGNTIYF
12 many TRBV29-1 CSVNNRNTEAFF
17 . TRBV5-1 CASSQGDAPPMSGELFF
12 few TRBV2 CAGGLGRETQYF
16 . TRBV6-5 CASSYSLGGGYTEAFF
13 . TRBV6-5 CASSIRSGNEQFF
15 . TRBV28 CASSLAGGFNNEQFF
16 . TRBV29-1 CSVELGANLLNNEQFF
15 few TRBV5-1 CASSLARSQEDTQYF
17 few TRBV25-1 CASSAREQGGSYNEQFF
13 few TRBV27 CASSLTGMGTQYF
15 . TRBV30 CAWRLGLAGVVVQFF
20 . TRBV7-8 CASSRWTSGSIGSAKNIQYF
17 few TRBV18 CASSPREAGGPSNEQFF
16 few TRBV15 CATSREGSGQRETQYF
14 . TRBV28 CASSHGPGTGELFF
14 . TRBV6-6 CASSPRSSYNEQFF
14 few TRBV6-5 CASIPGTPDQPQHF
15 . TRBV5-1 CASSLQRGANGELFF
14 few TRBV11-2 CASSLAGISYEQYF
13 few TRBV30 CAWSVSQDQPQHF
19 . TRBV7-8 CASSLGQGTSGSGYNEQFF
12 . TRBV29-1 CSVAGQGHEQYF
11 . TRBV20-1 CSAGRDIEQYF
14 few TRBV27 CASSLGPYPDTIYF
15 few TRBV28 CASSIRTGGVNEQYF
15 . TRBV7-3 CASSFYGGSTDTQYF
12 . TRBV2 CASHGQTEKLFF
13 few TRBV10-1 CASSEYRDTEAFF
12 . TRBV28 CASSPLLEKLFF
13 few TRBV27 CASSLLRLGELFF
16 few TRBV9 CASSVGQGMEYNEQFF
13 few TRBV5-4 CASSTTGWIGYTF
17 . TRBV4-2 CASSQFSGRGTGNEQFF
14 few TRBV11-2 CASSLSGGSYEQYF